The TCR beta chain described here comes from a study of blood T cell repertoires in COVID-19. In the study overall: Italy, Spain and the United States were the sources of the convalescent and acute COVID-19 samples.

This CDR3 contains 14 residues. J lost 7 bases, V lost 4 bases, and 7 bases had no gene match. The germline V gene has CDR1 MNHEY and CDR2 SMNVEV (reference sequence). Seattle patients were enrolled during active infection and followed longitudinally. Sequencing used immunoSEQ multiplex PCR; TCRdb keeps in-frame clones, though not all of them. This table has about 220,000 clones, approximately 78% appearing once. The V and J genes are TRBV27 and TRBJ2-7, with 10 bases lining up with TRBD2. The source is a woman in her 70s with COVID-19, enrolled during active disease. Source material: peripheral blood. The CDR3 sequence: CASSSLAGKEEQYF. In DNA, the CDR3 is TGTGCCAGCAGTTCACTAGCGGGAAAAGAAGAGCAGTACTTC.